This note documents a single TCR beta chain sequence. The sample comes from a study of molecular identifiers for immune sequencing clone quantification. A single record per CDR3 protein comes from TCRdb applying MiXCR to the PCR reads. This sample has around 480,000 distinct CDR3 sequences, with roughly 26% found just once. The sequenced sample was naive CD8+ T cells from blood, with Jurkat cell RNA spiked in. The subset is: FACS-sorted CD8+CD4-CCR7+CD45RA+ naive T cells. The sequence came from a human donor in good health. Some libraries in this study had Jurkat cell RNA spiked in.

As DNA, the CDR3 is TGCGCCAGCAGCCAAGAAACTAGCGGCTCGGCAGATACGCAGTATTTT. Translation: CASSQETSGSADTQYF. V usage is TRBV4-3 and J usage is TRBJ2-3; TRBD2 matches at 8 bases. CDR3 size: 16 residues. V gave up 0 bases and J gave up 4 bases; unmatched junction bases: 6. CDR1 and CDR2 from the germline V gene are LGHNA and YSLEER.